This record looks at one T cell receptor (beta chain) sequence and its context. The specificity of this receptor is unknown. No base quality values were provided; no much bigger clone lies one nucleotide off. The data originate from a study of blood T cell repertoires in COVID-19 (dated by TCRdb to the early 2020s). Background for the entire study: Samples from collaborators originated in the United States, Italy and Spain and spanned both the acute and convalescent phases of COVID-19. Where available, HLA class I and class II types were taken from metadata supplied by the sample provider and were not determined by assay-based typing. A de-identified subject ID, COVID-19 status, age in years and sex were almost always included in the sample metadata. Subjects who had been exposed to COVID-19, were actively infected with it, or had recovered from it provided the deeply sampled blood TCRbeta repertoires that made up the dataset. The repertoires were released in a freely available public database intended as a resource for research on the immune response to SARS-CoV-2. Samples were obtained from the ongoing ImmuneRACE study (first 160 participants) and from about 1,300 subjects provided by 6 global collaborators. The prospective study material was composed of cDNA or gDNA derived from T cells, B-cell-depleted T cells, or PBMCs.

V is clipped by 4 bases and J by 5 bases, and the sequence between their germline boundaries is 13 bases long. The CDR3 starts with the cysteine, ends with the phenylalanine, and has 14 residues. Only the CDR3 DNA is retained, 42 bases long and in frame from the first base. Via the germline V gene, CDR1 is SGHRS and CDR2 YFSETQ. TCRbeta CDR3 regions were amplified from genomic DNA using the immunoSEQ Assay, a bias-controlled multiplex PCR. From the authors' description of their analysis: Nucleated cell counts per sample were estimated from amplification of reference gene primers within the assay. To quantify the absolute abundance of each unique TCRbeta CDR3 rearrangement, sequence reads were collapsed and filtered. Productive Simpson clonality was computed per sample as the square root of Simpson's diversity index over productive rearrangements. This is the immuneACCESS table as TCRdb keeps it, with only in-frame sequences that have V and J called. A part of the clones is gone; compared with another copy, unresolved V genes explain less than half, and the rest is unexplained. V, J and clone size were drawn from that table, and D and trimming were deduced from the DNA. Recorded for this sample are 350,000 or so clones; 85% to 90% of them occurred a single time. Over 1% of the sample rests with the top ten.

Participants in the prospective study were aged roughly 18 to 90 years, lived in 20 to 25 United States geographic areas, and enrolled through a virtual design. In the prospective study, participants were assigned to cohorts based on the clinical history participants reported in a screening survey and a study questionnaire. Exposed participants were defined as having been in contact with someone with a PCR-confirmed or clinician-diagnosed COVID-19 case within 2 weeks of study entry. Each participant in the prospective study had whole blood, serum and a nasopharyngeal or oropharyngeal swab collected by mobile phlebotomists. Prospective study participants could optionally give additional blood draws and questionnaires over an approximately 2-month period. Before DNA extraction, blood samples from the prospective study were shipped at room temperature or frozen. Results the study describes overall, beyond this receptor: Clinical and demographic metadata were provided uncurated, with the amount varying by source and participant.

Sequences were obtained from PBMCs or T cells enriched from blood (not recorded which). This clonotype was sampled from a woman in her twenties or thirties who had been exposed to COVID-19. This chain joins TRBV5-1 to TRBJ1-5; a weak D assignment points to TRBD1 (5 bases agree). CDR3 sequence: CASSESGFDQPQHF. The DNA sequence reads TGCGCCAGCAGCGAGTCAGGGTTCGATCAGCCCCAGCATTTT.